This T cell receptor beta chain was profiled in a study of cytomegalovirus exposure and HLA in healthy donors. Findings and caveats of the study: A later analysis reported that several of the most significant clusters appeared to be linked to common viral pathogens, among them Epstein-Barr virus. Reportedly, fewer N-insertions than the 666-donor mean appeared in an Asian-associated ancestry cluster in a later analysis. After further analysis at a later stage, 16,951 TCR beta sequences were associated with HLA alleles at 0.05 false discovery rate. Diagnosis of cytomegalovirus status made by the classifier reportedly showed high specificity and sensitivity.

In the PCR, 60 Vbeta and 13 Jbeta primers were used. Data came from immunoSEQ multiplex PCR; TCRdb stores just in-frame clones and leaves some out. This table holds under 200,000 clones, 70% to 85% found once. This clone has just one count. Its antigen is as yet unknown. Sequenced sample: PBMCs. The receptor was derived from a man aged 35 to 55 in good health and CMV-seronegative.

The DNA for the CDR3 is TGTGCCAGCAGCTTAGTACCGGTGGCGGGGAGTTCACCCCTCCACTTT. As protein: CASSLVPVAGSSPLHF. The chain combines TRBV11-2 with TRBJ1-6; no firm D call. With 1 base removed from V and 9 bases from J, the gap between germline ends came to 16 bases. The CDR3 consists of 16 residues. Looked up from germline, CDR1 is SGHAT and CDR2 is FQNNGV.